Following are 14 T cell receptor beta chains from one sample sequenced in a study of T cell repertoires in cytomegalovirus infection. TCRdb redid the calling of the reads with MiXCR, one entry per CDR3 protein. The sample holds some 43,000 distinct CDR3 sequences; around 23% are singletons and the top ten take roughly 90%. No antigen is known for these receptors. Source: CD8+ T cells from cultured PBMCs, taken from culture after CMV antigen stimulation. These receptors were collected from a human donor in good health (CMV status not recorded). Some clones in this sample may be carry-over from other donors' samples.

The chain employs TRBV29-1 and TRBJ2-1, with 7 nucleotides matching TRBD2. After removal of 7 bases from V and 5 bases from J, the junction contained 5 bases not matched to a gene. Germline loops: CDR1 SQVTM, CDR2 ANQGSEA. This CDR3 is built from 12 residues. CDR3 nucleotide sequence: TGCAGCGGATCTAGCGGAGACAATGAGCAGTTCTTC. Amino acid sequence: CSGSSGDNEQFF.

The chain couples TRBV7-8 to TRBJ2-1; 13 bases map to TRBD2. Germline values: CDR1 SGHVS, CDR2 FQNEAQ. With 1 base clipped from V and 4 bases from J, the junction kept 4 bases outside the gene matches. The CDR3 runs 17 residues. CDR3 sequence: CASSLETSGRKYNEQFF. The CDR3, as DNA: TGTGCCAGCAGCTTAGAGACTAGCGGGAGGAAATACAATGAGCAGTTCTTC.

This sequence joins TRBV5-4 and TRBJ2-3; D possibly corresponds to TRBD1 (6 bases). The CDR3 spans 14 residues. Germline V gene sequence: CDR1 SGHNT, CDR2 YYREEE (reference sequence). Trimming shortened V by 1 base and J by 6 bases, and 12 bases separated the two germline ends. The CDR3 loop is CASSLWGPTDTQYF. As DNA, the CDR3 is TGTGCCAGCAGCTTGTGGGGGCCGACGGATACGCAGTATTTT.

V and J are TRBV4-1 and TRBJ1-5; D unclear. The germline CDR1 and CDR2 sequences are MGHRA and YSYEKL. This CDR3 region has 14 residues. V was trimmed by 3 bases and J by 6 bases, leaving 12 bases between them. The CDR3 sequence is CASSQLDLGQPQHF. The CDR3 bases are TGCGCCAGCAGCCAGCTAGACTTGGGTCAGCCCCAGCATTTT.

This clonotype turned up a few times. The J gene is TRBJ2-7, the V gene TRBV7-8; 7 bases agree with TRBD1. The CDR3 is 17 residues long. Germline lookup yields CDR1 SGHVS and CDR2 FQNEAQ. J was trimmed by 0 bases and V by 5 bases; bases with no gene match: 13. CDR3 sequence reads: CASSHGQVYESSYEQYF. The CDR3 DNA follows: TGTGCCAGCAGCCACGGACAGGTCTACGAAAGCTCCTACGAGCAGTACTTC.

The J gene is TRBJ2-1, the V gene TRBV7-9; 8 bases line up with TRBD1. CDR1 and CDR2 from the germline V gene are SEHNR and FQNEAQ (reference sequence). V trimming: 5 bases; J trimming: 5 bases; junction bases outside the gene matches: 8. The CDR3 is 15 amino acids. CDR3 coding DNA: TGTGCCAGCAGCACCCCCGGGACAGGAGACAATGAGCAGTTCTTC. Translating it yields CASSTPGTGDNEQFF. Combining the CDR3 with reference TRBV7-9 and TRBJ2-1 gives the whole variable domain DTGVSQNPRHKITKRGQNVTFRCDPISEHNRLYWYRQTLGQGPEFLTYFQNEAQLEKSRLLSDRFSAERPKGSFSTLEIQRTEQGDSAMYLCASSTPGTGDNEQFFGPGTRLTVL.

V and J are TRBV12-3 or TRBV12-4 and TRBJ1-4; D remains ambiguous. CDR3 length: 14 residues. The germline V and J ends were trimmed by 5 bases and 8 bases, with 15 bases remaining between them. The CDR3 nucleotides read TGTGCCAGCAGTCCGGTTTATGGAGGGGAAAAACTGTTTTTT. It codes for CASSPVYGGEKLFF.

This clonotype has a handful of counts. The V call is TRBV29-1, the J call TRBJ2-1, with D uncertain. Trimming shortened V by 7 bases and J by 9 bases, and 10 bases separated the two germline ends. CDR1 is SQVTM, CDR2 ANQGSEA, per germline. The CDR3 runs 10 residues. CDR3 coding DNA: TGCAGCGCCGTATGGAGTGAGCAGTTCTTC. It translates to CSAVWSEQFF.

This chain links TRBV7-6 with TRBJ2-7; D might be TRBD1 (6 bases). V lost 5 bases, J lost 3 bases, and 20 bases lay in between. The CDR3 is made up of 16 amino acids. In germline, CDR1 is SGHVS, CDR2 FNYEAQ. This CDR3 is CASSPWDTESHYEQYF. The CDR3 DNA reads TGTGCCAGCAGCCCGTGGGACACAGAGAGCCACTACGAGCAGTACTTC.

This clonotype was observed a handful of times. This chain links TRBV6-2 or TRBV6-3 with TRBJ2-1; unclear D gene. Germline V gene sequence: CDR1 MNHEY, CDR2 SVGEGT. V was pared by 5 bases and J by 4 bases, with 3 bases between. CDR3 length equals 11 residues. CDR3 coding DNA: TGTGCCAGCAGTCAATACAATGAGCAGTTCTTC. This encodes CASSQYNEQFF.

The chain has TRBV7-9 and TRBJ2-1; the D gene is possibly TRBD1 (5 bases). Trimming cost V 5 bases and J 7 bases, with 12 bases left between them. The germline V gene has CDR1 SEHNR and CDR2 FQNEAQ (reference sequence). The CDR3 loop spans 13 amino acids. CDR3 sequence: CASSPVGVNEQFF. CDR3 sequence (DNA): TGTGCCAGCAGCCCCGTAGGGGTAAATGAGCAGTTCTTC.

The chain couples TRBV7-6 to TRBJ2-7; TRBD1 aligns across 7 bases. The V gene end was trimmed by 5 bases and the J gene end by 2 bases; junction bases not matched to a gene: 9. Per the germline V gene, CDR1 is SGHVS and CDR2 is FNYEAQ. The CDR3 is made up of 15 amino acids. CDR3 bases: TGTGCCAGCAGCAGGACCCGGGACAGACCCTACGAGCAGTACTTC. Encoded protein: CASSRTRDRPYEQYF.

This clonotype was observed a handful of times. The chain is built from TRBV19 and TRBJ2-7; D not resolved. V lost 10 bases to trimming and J lost 6 bases, with 19 bases between them. The germline CDR1 and CDR2 sequences are LNHDA and SQIVND (reference sequence). The CDR3 covers 13 residues. CDR3 protein: CATLSGSIREQYF. For the CDR3, the DNA is TGTGCCACCCTATCAGGCTCAATCCGCGAGCAGTACTTC.

The chain links TRBV12-3 or TRBV12-4 to TRBJ1-2; 7 nucleotides align to TRBD1. Trimming removed 3 bases from V and 4 bases from J; junction bases left unmatched: 8. The CDR3 sequence is 15 residues long. CDR3: CASSFKGAVSYGYTF. CDR3 coding DNA: TGTGCCAGCAGTTTCAAGGGGGCGGTTTCCTATGGCTACACCTTC.